The 24 T cell receptor beta chains below were found in one sample sequenced in a study of Ad26.COV2.S vaccination and SARS-CoV-2 variants. TCRdb keeps only in-frame clones here, not all; method: immunoSEQ multiplex PCR. The data hold roughly 700,000 clones, with 89% observed a single time. Treatment specified: 15 to 20 received Ad26.COV2.S at low or high dose, single or two shots; roughly five received placebo; per-sample allocation not given. Vaccine and placebo recipients were sampled on day 63 after the first injection. This specimen was peripheral blood, taken in a trial of Ad26.COV2.S vaccine versus placebo. The receptors come from a person between 18 and 60 years old who received the Ad26.COV2.S COVID-19 vaccine or a placebo.

The chain recombines TRBV19 with TRBJ1-2; D may be TRBD1 (5 bases). The germline V gene has CDR1 LNHDA and CDR2 SQIVND (reference sequence). Trimming cost V 7 bases and J 0 bases, with 9 bases left between them. This CDR3 spans 13 amino acids. The CDR3 spells CASNDRANYGYTF. CDR3 in DNA: TGTGCCAGTAATGACAGAGCTAACTATGGCTACACCTTC.

This clone was recorded once. The chain uses TRBV4-3 and TRBJ2-7; weak D call: TRBD1 (6 bases). V was cut by 5 bases and J by 4 bases, with 12 bases left in between. In germline, CDR1 is LGHNA, CDR2 YSLEER. The CDR3 has 13 residues. The CDR3: CASSAGTKYEQYF. For the CDR3, the DNA is TGCGCCAGCAGCGCCGGGACAAAGTACGAGCAGTACTTC.

The V call is TRBV6-5, the J call TRBJ1-5; D uncertain. Trimming took off 5 bases at V and 2 bases at J, with 7 bases between the two ends. CDR3 size: 13 residues. Germline lookup yields CDR1 MNHEY and CDR2 SVGAGI. Here the CDR3 DNA reads TGTGCCAGCAGTCGACCCGGCAATCAGCCCCAGCATTTT. Translated: CASSRPGNQPQHF.

The V and J genes are TRBV5-6 and TRBJ1-3; no clear D gene. CDR3 length: 14 residues. CDR1 and CDR2 from the germline V gene are SGHDT and YYEEEE. The V and J ends lost 0 bases and 6 bases respectively, with 10 bases between them. The CDR3 region has the DNA TGTGCCAGCAGCTTGGTTTCTGGGGTAAACACCATATATTTT. Its translation is CASSLVSGVNTIYF.

The V gene is TRBV5-4, the J gene TRBJ1-5; 11 positions match TRBD1. Germline loops: CDR1 SGHNT, CDR2 YYREEE (reference sequence). Trimming at V came to 4 bases and at J to 4 bases, leaving 4 bases not matched to a gene. The CDR3 covers 15 residues. The CDR3 is CASSVDRGLNQPQHF. The CDR3 bases are TGTGCCAGCAGCGTGGACAGGGGGCTAAATCAGCCCCAGCATTTT. The full variable domain, its missing parts supplied by reference TRBV5-4 and TRBJ1-5, is ETGVTQSPTHLIKTRGQQVTLRCSSQSGHNTVSWYQQALGQGPQFIFQYYREEENGRGNFPPRFSGLQFPNYSSELNVNALELDDSALYLCASSVDRGLNQPQHFGDGTRLSIL.

This sequence joins TRBV3-1 (or the pseudogene TRBV3-2) and TRBJ2-2; possible D gene TRBD2, 5 bases. Trimming pared 3 bases from V and 6 bases from J, leaving 11 bases between. This CDR3 region has 14 residues. Germline V gene data show CDR1 as LGHDT and CDR2 as YNNKEL (reference sequence). Here the CDR3 reads CASSQNASPGELFF. CDR3 bases: TGTGCCAGCAGCCAGAATGCTAGCCCCGGGGAGCTGTTTTTT.

The chain is built from TRBV7-2 and TRBJ2-1; 8 bases fit TRBD2. Trimming cost V 5 bases and J 1 base; bases outside gene matches: 7. The CDR3 has 16 residues. Per the germline V gene, CDR1 is SGHTA and CDR2 is FQGNSA. CDR3 in amino acids: CASSQYSGASYNEQFF. The CDR3 DNA reads as TGTGCCAGCAGCCAATATAGCGGGGCTTCCTACAATGAGCAGTTCTTC. The full variable domain, its missing parts supplied by reference TRBV7-2 and TRBJ2-1, is GAGVSQSPSNKVTEKGKDVELRCDPISGHTALYWYRQSLGQGLEFLIYFQGNSAPDKSGLPSDRFSAERTGGSVSTLTIQRTQQEDSAVYLCASSQYSGASYNEQFFGPGTRLTVL.

This clone was seen just once. The chain recombines TRBV3-1 (or the pseudogene TRBV3-2) with TRBJ2-2; the match to TRBD2 covers 9 bases. Germline V gene sequence: CDR1 LGHDT, CDR2 YNNKEL (reference sequence). V dropped 0 bases and J dropped 4; count of bases not matched to a gene: 6. The CDR3 extends over 17 amino acids. The CDR3 spells CASSQESSGRATGELFF. CDR3 in DNA: TGTGCCAGCAGCCAAGAGAGTAGCGGGAGAGCCACCGGGGAGCTGTTTTTT.

This chain joins TRBV27 and TRBJ2-7; D tentatively reads TRBD1 or TRBD2 (5 bases each). V was clipped by 5 bases and J by 2 bases, with 13 bases between them. The CDR3 extends over 14 amino acids. The germline V gene has CDR1 MNHEY and CDR2 SMNVEV (reference sequence). The CDR3 DNA follows: TGTGCCAGCAGTCCTTCCGGGACCCCCTACGAGCAGTACTTC. Translated: CASSPSGTPYEQYF.

The chain links TRBV7-2 to TRBJ1-1; the match to TRBD1 covers 9 bases. The germline V gene has CDR1 SGHTA and CDR2 FQGNSA. Germline trimming cut 6 bases from V and 5 bases from J; bases unmatched to any gene: 7. This CDR3 is built from 14 residues. CDR3 protein: CASRPGTGRTEAFF. CDR3 nucleotide sequence: TGTGCCAGCAGACCCGGGACAGGGCGGACTGAAGCTTTCTTT.

The chain carries TRBV4-2 and TRBJ1-1; weak D call: TRBD1 (5 bases). Looked up from germline, CDR1 is LGHNA and CDR2 is YNFKEQ. The CDR3 extends over 16 amino acids. V lost 3 bases and J lost 0, with 14 bases in between. In DNA, the CDR3 is TGTGCCAGCAGCCAGCCTCCGGGGACGGTGAACACTGAAGCTTTCTTT. Its translation: CASSQPPGTVNTEAFF.

The V call is TRBV9, the J call TRBJ1-4; D not certain. Germline CDR1 reads SGDLS; CDR2 reads YYNGEE. The V end lost 0 bases, the J end lost 4 bases, and 10 bases lay between the germline ends. The CDR3 extends over 15 amino acids. CDR3: CASSVDDGFNEKLFF. The CDR3 DNA follows: TGTGCCAGCAGCGTAGACGACGGATTTAATGAAAAACTGTTTTTT.

Worth noting for this clone: Germline is not matched at one junction end, which may reflect a read error. The V gene is TRBV2, the J gene TRBJ1-5; TRBD1 matches 11 bases. This CDR3 comprises 16 residues. CDR1 SNHLY and CDR2 FYNNEI come from the germline V gene. CDR3 residues: CASREGTGGFGQPQHF. CDR3 bases: TGTGCCAGCAGAGAAGGGACAGGGGGTTTCGGCCAGCCCCAGCATTTT.

This rearrangement joins TRBV7-3 to TRBJ1-1; D remains ambiguous. The CDR3 totals 14 residues. V lost 2 bases and J 0 bases, leaving 7 bases between the germline ends. Germline V gene lookup returns CDR1 SGHTA and CDR2 FQGTGA. The CDR3 loop is CASSLSPMNTEAFF. In DNA form, the CDR3 reads TGTGCCAGCAGCTTATCACCCATGAACACTGAAGCTTTCTTT. Drawing the rest from reference TRBV7-3 and TRBJ1-1, the complete variable domain is GAGVSQTPSNKVTEKGKYVELRCDPISGHTALYWYRQSLGQGPEFLIYFQGTGAADDSGLPNDRFFAVRPEGSVSTLKIQRTERGDSAVYLCASSLSPMNTEAFFGQGTRLTVV.

The chain joins TRBV10-3 to TRBJ2-7, with TRBD2 identical over 10 bases. Germline CDR1 ENHRY, CDR2 SYGVKD. The V gene end was trimmed by 0 bases and the J gene end by 1 base; junction bases not matched to a gene: 0. The CDR3 is 15 residues long. The CDR3 coding sequence is TGTGCCATCAGTGAGTCACTAGCGGGGTCCTACGAGCAGTACTTC. This codes for CAISESLAGSYEQYF.

This sequence joins TRBV2 and TRBJ2-1; 10 positions match TRBD2. J lost 6 bases, V lost 7 bases, and 9 bases had no gene match. This CDR3 contains 15 residues. The germline V gene encodes CDR1 SNHLY and CDR2 FYNNEI. Here the CDR3 reads CASNGLAVGGNEQFF. The CDR3 nucleotides read TGTGCCAGCAACGGACTAGCGGTAGGTGGCAATGAGCAGTTCTTC. Full variable domain (rest looked up from reference TRBV2 and TRBJ2-1): EPEVTQTPSHQVTQMGQEVILRCVPISNHLYFYWYRQILGQKVEFLVSFYNNEISEKSEIFDDQFSVERPDGSNFTLKIRSTKLEDSAMYFCASNGLAVGGNEQFFGPGTRLTVL.

The table lists this clone with a count of one. The chain joins TRBV10-3 to TRBJ2-3; D unresolved. Trimming cost V 8 bases and J 0 bases, with 9 bases left between them. Germline lookup yields CDR1 ENHRY and CDR2 SYGVKD. CDR3 length: 13 amino acids. The CDR3 nucleotides are TGTGCCATCTACTCTGATAGCACAGATACGCAGTATTTT. Protein sequence: CAIYSDSTDTQYF.

The rearrangement links TRBV25-1 to TRBJ2-3; D call uncertain. The CDR3 is 11 residues long. Germline-derived CDR1 and CDR2 are MGHDK and SYGVNS. V lost 5 bases, J lost 7 bases, and 7 bases lay in between. CDR3 amino acids: CASSHTNTQYF. The CDR3 DNA is TGTGCCAGCAGTCACACTAATACGCAGTATTTT.

The chain combines TRBV27 with TRBJ2-2; D may correspond to TRBD1 or TRBD2 (7 bases each). The CDR3 consists of 15 residues. The V end lost 2 bases, the J end lost 6 bases, and 13 bases lay between the germline ends. Germline lookup yields CDR1 MNHEY and CDR2 SMNVEV (reference sequence). DNA of the CDR3: TGTGCCAGCAGTTTACACAGGGGAGGGCCCGGGGAGCTGTTTTTT. Encoded protein: CASSLHRGGPGELFF.

This chain uses TRBV6-5 with TRBJ2-5, with D perhaps matching TRBD2 (6 bases). Trimming left V 2 bases short and J 4 bases short, with 17 bases between. CDR3 length: 16 residues. CDR1 MNHEY and CDR2 SVGAGI come from the germline V gene. The CDR3 reads CASSYPRLVRGETQYF. The CDR3 DNA is TGTGCCAGCAGTTACCCAAGACTAGTGAGGGGAGAGACCCAGTACTTC.

The DNA of the CDR3 is TGTGCCAGTAGTATGCAGCGGGCTATAGATGAGCAGTTCTTC. Amino acids: CASSMQRAIDEQFF. The chain is built from TRBV19 and TRBJ2-1, with D possibly TRBD2 on 6 matching bases. The V and J ends lost 3 bases and 8 bases respectively, with 14 bases between them. This CDR3 contains 14 residues. Looked up from germline, CDR1 is LNHDA and CDR2 is SQIVND (reference sequence).

The V and J genes are TRBV29-1 and TRBJ2-5; 12 bases agree with TRBD2. The CDR3 totals 13 residues. V shed 8 bases and J 3 bases; nucleotides not matched to a gene: 4. The germline gives CDR1 SQVTM, CDR2 ANQGSEA. The CDR3 reads CSLAGGNKETQYF. The CDR3 DNA reads as TGCAGCCTAGCGGGAGGGAATAAAGAGACCCAGTACTTC.

J is TRBJ2-5 and V is TRBV27; D is undetermined. The CDR3 spans 13 residues. Germline-derived CDR1 and CDR2 are MNHEY and SMNVEV (reference sequence). Trimming took 5 bases from V and 4 from J, leaving 11 bases between them. CDR3 DNA: TGTGCCAGCAGTCTTTGGTTCAGAGAGACCCAGTACTTC. Translation gives CASSLWFRETQYF.

This clone was recorded at least ten times. The rearrangement uses TRBV27 and TRBJ1-2, with D possibly matching TRBD1 (5 bases). This CDR3 is built from 15 residues. Germline CDR1 reads MNHEY; CDR2 reads SMNVEV (reference sequence). V lost 8 bases, J lost 2 bases, and 18 bases lay in between. The chain's CDR3 is CASGGFTSSNYGYTF. In nucleotides, the CDR3 is TGTGCCAGCGGGGGATTTACATCTTCAAACTATGGCTACACCTTC.